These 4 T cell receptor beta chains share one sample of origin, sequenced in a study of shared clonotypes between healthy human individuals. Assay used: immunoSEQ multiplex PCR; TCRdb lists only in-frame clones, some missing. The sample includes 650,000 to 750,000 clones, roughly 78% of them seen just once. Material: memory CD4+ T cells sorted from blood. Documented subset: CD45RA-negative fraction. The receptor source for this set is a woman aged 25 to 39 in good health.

The CDR3, as DNA: TGTGCCAGCAGCCAATTGGACCTCCCCGAGCAGTACTTC. This sequence encodes CASSQLDLPEQYF. V gene TRBV4-2 combines with J gene TRBJ2-7; D uncertain. The CDR3 consists of 13 residues. V lost 2 bases and J 6 bases, leaving 11 bases between the germline ends. Germline V gene data show CDR1 as LGHNA and CDR2 as YNFKEQ.

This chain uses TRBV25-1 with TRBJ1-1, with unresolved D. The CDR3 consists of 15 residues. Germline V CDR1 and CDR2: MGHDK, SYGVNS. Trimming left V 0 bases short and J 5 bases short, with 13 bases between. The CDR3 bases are TGTGCCAGCAGTGAATATAGAGGAACGGGAACTGAAGCTTTCTTT. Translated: CASSEYRGTGTEAFF.

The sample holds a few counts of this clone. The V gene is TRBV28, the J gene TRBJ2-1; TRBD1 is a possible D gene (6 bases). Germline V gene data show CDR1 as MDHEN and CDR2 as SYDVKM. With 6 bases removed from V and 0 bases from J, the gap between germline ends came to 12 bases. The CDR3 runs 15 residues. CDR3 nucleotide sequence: TGTGCCAGCAGAAACTACAGGGCCTCCTACAATGAGCAGTTCTTC. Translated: CASRNYRASYNEQFF.

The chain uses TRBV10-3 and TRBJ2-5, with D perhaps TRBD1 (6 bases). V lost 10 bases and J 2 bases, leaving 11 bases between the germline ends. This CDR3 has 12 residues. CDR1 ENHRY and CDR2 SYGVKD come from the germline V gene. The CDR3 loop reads CANADSQETQYF. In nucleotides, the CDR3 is TGTGCCAACGCGGACAGTCAAGAGACCCAGTACTTC.